This T cell receptor (beta chain) was sequenced during a study of early T cells in non-severe SARS-CoV-2 infection. Germline trimming cut 4 bases from V and 5 bases from J; bases unmatched to any gene: 10. Germline loops: CDR1 MNHNS, CDR2 SASEGT. CDR3 length: 15 residues. This clonotype was seen many times. Its matching antigen is unknown. The protocol attached unique molecular identifiers to individual cDNA molecules. In TCRdb, the 5' RACE reads were re-called with MiXCR into one record per CDR3 protein. The table shows 74,000 or so distinct CDR3 sequences, with under 14% occurring only once. General study points: Comparison of clonotypes with VDJdb favored anti-spike CD8 responses while missing private and CD4 specificities.

The sequence derives from an adult who was a healthcare worker with PCR-confirmed SARS-CoV-2 infection or an uninfected control (not recorded which). The material sequenced was whole blood. The chain recombines TRBV6-1 with TRBJ1-1; TRBD1 matches at 7 bases. In nucleotides, the CDR3 is TGTGCCAGCAGTGGGGAACTAGCAGGGGGAACTGAAGCTTTCTTT. Its protein product is CASSGELAGGTEAFF.